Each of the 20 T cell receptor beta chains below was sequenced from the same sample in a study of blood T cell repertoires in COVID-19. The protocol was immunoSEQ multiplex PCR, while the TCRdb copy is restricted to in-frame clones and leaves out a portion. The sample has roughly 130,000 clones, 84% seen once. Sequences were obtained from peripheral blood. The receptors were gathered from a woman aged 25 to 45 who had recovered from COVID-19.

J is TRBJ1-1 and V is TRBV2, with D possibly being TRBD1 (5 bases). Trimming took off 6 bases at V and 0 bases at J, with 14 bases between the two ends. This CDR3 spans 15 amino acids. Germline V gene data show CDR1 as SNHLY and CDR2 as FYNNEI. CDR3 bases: TGTGCCAGCAGGGGGCCTCGCGCCTTGAACACTGAAGCTTTCTTT. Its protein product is CASRGPRALNTEAFF.

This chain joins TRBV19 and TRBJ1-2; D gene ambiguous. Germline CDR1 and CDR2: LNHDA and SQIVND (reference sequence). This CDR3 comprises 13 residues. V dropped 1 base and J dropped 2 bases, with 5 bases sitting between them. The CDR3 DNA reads TGTGCCAGTAGTATAGGACTGAACTATGGCTACACCTTC. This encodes CASSIGLNYGYTF.

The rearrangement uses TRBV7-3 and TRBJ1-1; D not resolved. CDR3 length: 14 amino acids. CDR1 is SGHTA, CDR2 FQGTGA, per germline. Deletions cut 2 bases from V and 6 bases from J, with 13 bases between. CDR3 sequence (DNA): TGTGCCAGCAGCTTACGCGGTGAATCGGCTGAAGCTTTCTTT. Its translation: CASSLRGESAEAFF.

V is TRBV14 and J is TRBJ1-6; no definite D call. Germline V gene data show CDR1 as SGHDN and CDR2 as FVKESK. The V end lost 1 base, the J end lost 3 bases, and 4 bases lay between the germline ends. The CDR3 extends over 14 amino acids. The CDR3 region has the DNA TGTGCCAGCAGCCAAGCTTTCTATAATTCACCCCTCCACTTT. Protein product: CASSQAFYNSPLHF.

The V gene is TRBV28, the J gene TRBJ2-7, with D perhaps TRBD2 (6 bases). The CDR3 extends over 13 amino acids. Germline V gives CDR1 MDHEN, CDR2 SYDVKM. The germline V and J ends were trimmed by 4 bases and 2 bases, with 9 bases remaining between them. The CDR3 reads CASSSGATYEQYF. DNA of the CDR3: TGTGCCAGCAGTTCGGGAGCCACCTACGAGCAGTACTTC. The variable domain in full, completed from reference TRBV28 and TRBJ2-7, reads DVKVTQSSRYLVKRTGEKVFLECVQDMDHENMFWYRQDPGLGLRLIYFSYDVKMKEKGDIPEGYSVSREKKERFSLILESASTNQTSMYLCASSSGATYEQYFGPGTRLTVT.

CDR3 protein: CASSPLGEVNTGELFF. The CDR3, as DNA: TGTGCCAGCAGTCCCCTGGGGGAGGTGAACACCGGGGAGCTGTTTTTT. The chain combines TRBV3-1 (or the pseudogene TRBV3-2) with TRBJ2-2; tentative D call: TRBD2 (6 bases). The V gene lost 6 bases and the J gene lost 1 base, with 15 bases spanning the gap. The CDR3 runs 16 residues. Germline-derived CDR1 and CDR2 are LGHDT and YNNKEL (reference sequence).

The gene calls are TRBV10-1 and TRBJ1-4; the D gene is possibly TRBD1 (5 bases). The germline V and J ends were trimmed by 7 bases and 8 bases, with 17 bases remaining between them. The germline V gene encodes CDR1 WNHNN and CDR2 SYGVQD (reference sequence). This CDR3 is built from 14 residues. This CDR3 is CASKSGRVDEKLFF. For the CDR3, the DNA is TGCGCCAGCAAATCGGGCAGGGTAGACGAAAAACTGTTTTTT.

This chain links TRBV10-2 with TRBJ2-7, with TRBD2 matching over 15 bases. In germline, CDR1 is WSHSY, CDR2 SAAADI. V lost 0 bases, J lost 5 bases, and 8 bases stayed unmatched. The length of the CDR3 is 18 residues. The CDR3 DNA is TGCGCCAGCAGTGAGTCCACCATGGGACTAGCGGGAGGTCACGAGCAGTACTTC. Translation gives CASSESTMGLAGGHEQYF.

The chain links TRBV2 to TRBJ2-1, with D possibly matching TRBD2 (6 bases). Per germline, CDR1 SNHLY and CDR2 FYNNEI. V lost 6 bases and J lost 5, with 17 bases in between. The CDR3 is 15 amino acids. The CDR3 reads CASSGVRGVHNEQFF. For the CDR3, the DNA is TGTGCCAGCAGCGGTGTTCGCGGGGTCCACAATGAGCAGTTCTTC.

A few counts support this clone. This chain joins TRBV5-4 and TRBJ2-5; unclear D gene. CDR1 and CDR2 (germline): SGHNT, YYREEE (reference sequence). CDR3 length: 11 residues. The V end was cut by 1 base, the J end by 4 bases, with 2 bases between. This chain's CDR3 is CASSLLETQYF. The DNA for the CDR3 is TGTGCCAGCAGCTTGCTAGAGACCCAGTACTTC.

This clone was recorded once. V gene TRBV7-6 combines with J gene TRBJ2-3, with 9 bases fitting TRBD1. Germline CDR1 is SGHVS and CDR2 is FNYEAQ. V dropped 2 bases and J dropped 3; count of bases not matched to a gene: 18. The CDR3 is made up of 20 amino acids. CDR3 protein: CASSLPILTNRDRVTDTQYF. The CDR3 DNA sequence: TGTGCCAGCAGCTTACCTATACTTACCAACCGGGACAGGGTGACAGATACGCAGTATTTT.

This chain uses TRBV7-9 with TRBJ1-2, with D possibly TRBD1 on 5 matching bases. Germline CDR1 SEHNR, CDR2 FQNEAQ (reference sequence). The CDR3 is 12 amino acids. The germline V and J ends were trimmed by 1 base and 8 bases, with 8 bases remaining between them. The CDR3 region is CASSLEGHGYTF. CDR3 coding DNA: TGTGCCAGCAGCTTAGAGGGGCACGGCTACACCTTC.

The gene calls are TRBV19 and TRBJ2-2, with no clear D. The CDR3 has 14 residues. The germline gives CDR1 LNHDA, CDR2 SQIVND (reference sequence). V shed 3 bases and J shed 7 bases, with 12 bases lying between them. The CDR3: CASSITSLGGELFF. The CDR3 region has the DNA TGTGCCAGTAGTATTACTTCCCTTGGCGGGGAGCTGTTTTTT.

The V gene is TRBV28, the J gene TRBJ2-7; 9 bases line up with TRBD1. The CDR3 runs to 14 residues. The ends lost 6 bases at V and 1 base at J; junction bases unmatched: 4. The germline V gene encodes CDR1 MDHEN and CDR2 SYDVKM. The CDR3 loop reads CASSDRGISYEQYF. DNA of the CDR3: TGTGCCAGCAGCGACAGGGGGATATCCTACGAGCAGTACTTC.

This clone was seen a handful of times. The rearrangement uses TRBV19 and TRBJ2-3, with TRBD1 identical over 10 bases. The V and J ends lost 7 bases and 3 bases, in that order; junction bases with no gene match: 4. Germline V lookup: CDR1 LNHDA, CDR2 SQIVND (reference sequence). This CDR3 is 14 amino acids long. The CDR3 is CASTDRGRTDTQYF. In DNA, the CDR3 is TGTGCCAGTACTGACAGGGGGCGGACAGATACGCAGTATTTT.

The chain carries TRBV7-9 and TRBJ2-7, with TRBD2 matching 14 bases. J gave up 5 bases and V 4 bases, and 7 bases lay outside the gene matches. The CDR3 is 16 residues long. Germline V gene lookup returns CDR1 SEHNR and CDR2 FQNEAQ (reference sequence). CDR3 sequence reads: CASSSWTSGGLDEQYF. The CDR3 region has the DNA TGTGCCAGCAGCTCCTGGACTAGCGGGGGGCTTGACGAGCAGTACTTC.

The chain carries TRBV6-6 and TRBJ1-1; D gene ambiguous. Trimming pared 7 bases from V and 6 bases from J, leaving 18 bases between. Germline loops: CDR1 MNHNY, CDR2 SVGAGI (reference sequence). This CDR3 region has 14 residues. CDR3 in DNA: TGTGCCAGCACCCTAGCCGCATCCAGACCTGAAGCTTTCTTT. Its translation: CASTLAASRPEAFF.

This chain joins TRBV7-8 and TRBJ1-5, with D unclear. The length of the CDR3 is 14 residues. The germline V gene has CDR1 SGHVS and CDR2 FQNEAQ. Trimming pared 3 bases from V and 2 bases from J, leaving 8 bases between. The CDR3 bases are TGTGCCAGCAGCTTGAGGGAGGGCAATCAGCCCCAGCATTTT. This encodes CASSLREGNQPQHF.

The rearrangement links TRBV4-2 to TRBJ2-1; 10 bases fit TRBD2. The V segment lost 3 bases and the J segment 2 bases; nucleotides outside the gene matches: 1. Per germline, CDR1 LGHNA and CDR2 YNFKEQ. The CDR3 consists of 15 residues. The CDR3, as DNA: TGTGCCAGCAGCCAGCTAGCGGGGGCCTACAATGAGCAGTTCTTC. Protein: CASSQLAGAYNEQFF.

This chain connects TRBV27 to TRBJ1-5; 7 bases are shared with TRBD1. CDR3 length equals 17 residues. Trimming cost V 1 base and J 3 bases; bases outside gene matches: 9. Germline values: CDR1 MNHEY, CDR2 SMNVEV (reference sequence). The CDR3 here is CASSLFGGTAYNQPQHF. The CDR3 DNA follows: TGTGCCAGCAGTTTATTTGGCGGGACAGCCTACAATCAGCCCCAGCATTTT.